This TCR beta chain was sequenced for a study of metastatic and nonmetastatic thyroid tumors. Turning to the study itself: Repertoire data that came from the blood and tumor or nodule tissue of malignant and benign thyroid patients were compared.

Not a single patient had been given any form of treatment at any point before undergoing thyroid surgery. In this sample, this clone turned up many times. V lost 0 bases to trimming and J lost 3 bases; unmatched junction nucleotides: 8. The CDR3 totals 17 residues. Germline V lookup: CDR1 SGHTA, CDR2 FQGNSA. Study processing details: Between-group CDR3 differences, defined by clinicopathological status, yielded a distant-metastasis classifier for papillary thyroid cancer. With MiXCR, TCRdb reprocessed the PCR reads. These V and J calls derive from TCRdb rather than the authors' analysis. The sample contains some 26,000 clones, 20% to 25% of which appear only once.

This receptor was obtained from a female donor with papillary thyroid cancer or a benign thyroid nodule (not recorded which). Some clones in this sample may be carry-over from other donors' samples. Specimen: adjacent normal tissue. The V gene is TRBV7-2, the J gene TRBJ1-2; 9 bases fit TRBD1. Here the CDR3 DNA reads TGTGCCAGCAGCTTAGCTCGTTATAGGACAGGGGACTATGGCTACACCTTC. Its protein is CASSLARYRTGDYGYTF.